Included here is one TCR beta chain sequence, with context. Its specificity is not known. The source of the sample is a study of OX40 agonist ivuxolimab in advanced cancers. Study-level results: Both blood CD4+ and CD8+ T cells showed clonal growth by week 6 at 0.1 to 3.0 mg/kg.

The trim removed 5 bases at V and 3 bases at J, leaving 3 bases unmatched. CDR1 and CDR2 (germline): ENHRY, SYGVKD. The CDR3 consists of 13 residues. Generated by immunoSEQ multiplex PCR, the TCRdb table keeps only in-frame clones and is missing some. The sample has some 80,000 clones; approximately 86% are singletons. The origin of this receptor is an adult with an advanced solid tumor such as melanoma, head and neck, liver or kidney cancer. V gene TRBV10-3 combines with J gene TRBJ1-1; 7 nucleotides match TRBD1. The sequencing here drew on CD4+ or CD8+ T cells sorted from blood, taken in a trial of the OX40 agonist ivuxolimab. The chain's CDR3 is CAISLDRDTEAFF. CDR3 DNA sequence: TGTGCCATCAGTTTAGACAGGGACACTGAAGCTTTCTTT.